This passage covers 23 T cell receptor beta chains from one sample sequenced in a study of CD8+CD57+ T cells in acquired aplastic anemia. Investigators profiled TCR beta VDJ and CDR3 from genomic DNA template. Each CDR3 protein gets one entry after TCRdb re-called the reads with MiXCR. The repertoire includes under 200,000 distinct CDR3 sequences, around three fifths of them detected once, and under 60% sits in the top ten. Sequenced input: sorted CD4+, CD8+, or CD8+CD57+ T cells (not recorded which) from PBMCs. The receptors here all came from a human donor with severe aplastic anemia or a healthy control (not recorded which).

In its sample, this clonotype was seen many times. The chain carries TRBV7-3 and TRBJ2-1; D is ambiguous. CDR3 length: 13 amino acids. Trimming removed 5 bases at V and 7 bases at J, with 12 bases between. Germline assignment: CDR1 SGHTA and CDR2 FQGTGA. The DNA for the CDR3 is TGTGCCAGCAGCGCAGTCGGCCTTAATGAGCAGTTCTTC. Encoded protein: CASSAVGLNEQFF.

This clonotype showed up just once. The chain employs TRBV6-1 and TRBJ1-6; 9 bases agree with TRBD1. Germline V CDR1 and CDR2: MNHNS, SASEGT. This CDR3 contains 15 residues. V shed 5 bases and J 5 bases; nucleotides not matched to a gene: 4. As DNA, the CDR3 is TGTGCCAGCAGTCGCGGGACAGGGCATAATTCACCCCTCCACTTT. Residues: CASSRGTGHNSPLHF.

This clonotype was detected a few times. One end of the junction varies from germline; a read error may be responsible. The rearrangement uses TRBV7-9 and TRBJ2-7; 8 bases match TRBD2. CDR1 is SEHNR, CDR2 FQNEAQ, per germline (reference sequence). CDR3 length: 15 amino acids. DNA of the CDR3: TGTGCCAGCACCGAAAACCCAGCGGGAGCGGGAGAGCGGTACTTC. As protein: CASTENPAGAGERYF.

This clonotype was detected only once. CDR3 sequence: CASIDRLAARGETQYF. In DNA, the CDR3 is TGTGCCAGCATTGACCGACTAGCGGCCAGGGGAGAGACCCAGTACTTC. The chain recombines TRBV2 with TRBJ2-5; 9 bases line up with TRBD2. The CDR3 covers 16 residues. The J segment lost 4 bases and the V segment lost 7 bases, leaving 13 bases of the junction unmatched. CDR1 and CDR2 from the germline V gene are SNHLY and FYNNEI. The full variable domain, with the rest looked up from reference TRBV2 and TRBJ2-5, is EPEVTQTPSHQVTQMGQEVILRCVPISNHLYFYWYRQILGQKVEFLVSFYNNEISEKSEIFDDQFSVERPDGSNFTLKIRSTKLEDSAMYFCASIDRLAARGETQYFGPGTRLLVL.

This sequence joins TRBV12-3 or TRBV12-4 and TRBJ1-2; D possibly corresponds to TRBD1 (6 bases). CDR3 length: 16 residues. The V gene lost 3 bases and the J gene lost 0 bases, with 14 bases spanning the gap. CDR3 nucleotides: TGTGCCAGCAGTTTCGGGGGCAGGACTACTAACTATGGCTACACCTTC. Amino acid sequence: CASSFGGRTTNYGYTF.

This clonotype is a singleton in its sample. The chain recombines TRBV20-1 with TRBJ2-7, with D perhaps assigned TRBD1 or TRBD2 (5 bases each). The CDR3 consists of 16 residues. Germline-derived CDR1 and CDR2 are DFQATT and SNEGSKA (reference sequence). The V and J ends lost 0 bases and 2 bases respectively, with 17 bases between them. DNA for the CDR3: TGCAGTGCTAGAGATATCAACCGGGACGTCGCCTACGAGCAGTACTTC. It is translated as CSARDINRDVAYEQYF.

This clonotype was counted once. The germline gene is not matched at one end of the junction; a read error may be the cause. The V call is TRBV7-2, the J call TRBJ2-7; TRBD2 aligns across 9 bases. The germline V gene has CDR1 SGHTA and CDR2 FQGNSA. This CDR3 is built from 15 residues. CDR3 amino acids: CASSLLAGDPYERYF. In DNA, the CDR3 is TGTGCCAGCAGCTTATTAGCGGGAGACCCCTACGAGCGGTACTTC.

This clonotype has just a few counts. A much bigger clone sits one base away, suggesting this may be a read error. The J gene is TRBJ1-2, the V gene TRBV7-8, with TRBD1 as a possible D gene (5 bases). CDR1 is SGHVS and CDR2 is FQNEAQ in the germline V gene. This CDR3 has 17 residues. This CDR3 reads CASSLEGFRELFYGHTF. The CDR3 DNA sequence: TGTGCCAGCAGCTTAGAAGGTTTCAGGGAGCTGTTCTATGGCCACACCTTC.

The rearrangement links TRBV5-6 to TRBJ1-6; possibly TRBD1 for D (6 bases). Germline assignment: CDR1 SGHDT and CDR2 YYEEEE. This CDR3 contains 16 residues. V lost 4 bases and J 7 bases, leaving 18 bases between the germline ends. The CDR3 coding sequence is TGTGCCAGCAGCGAGACCGGGACACTCGTAAATTCACCCCTCCACTTT. This translates into CASSETGTLVNSPLHF.

This clonotype was recorded once. The chain uses TRBV12-3 or TRBV12-4 and TRBJ1-2; 7 nucleotides align to TRBD1. CDR3 length: 14 amino acids. Unmatched junction bases numbered 4, after V lost 3 bases and J lost 3 bases. The DNA for the CDR3 is TGTGCCAGCAGTTTCCCGGGACAGTACTATGGCTACACCTTC. Translating gives CASSFPGQYYGYTF.

The rearrangement joins TRBV7-2 to TRBJ2-7; D is unresolved. This CDR3 is 14 amino acids long. V lost 1 base and J 6 bases, leaving 13 bases between the germline ends. Looked up from germline, CDR1 is SGHTA and CDR2 is FQGNSA. The CDR3 region has the DNA TGTGCCAGCAGCTTAGGCCCCTCGGCTGGCGAGCAGTACTTC. This encodes CASSLGPSAGEQYF.

The rearrangement joins TRBV19 to TRBJ1-1, with 8 bases lining up with TRBD1. The germline gives CDR1 LNHDA, CDR2 SQIVND (reference sequence). CDR3 length equals 16 residues. V was pared by 5 bases and J by 3 bases, with 11 bases of the junction left unmatched. The CDR3 sequence is CASSARDRLFDTEAFF. The CDR3 bases are TGTGCCAGTAGTGCACGGGACAGGCTGTTTGACACTGAAGCTTTCTTT.

This clonotype has only one observation. The rearrangement links TRBV10-2 to TRBJ1-2, with TRBD1 matching over 9 bases. The CDR3 is 15 residues long. Trimming cost V 6 bases and J 1 base; bases outside gene matches: 6. The V gene's germline CDR1 is WSHSY and CDR2 SAAADI. The CDR3, as DNA: TGCGCCAGCAGGGATGGGACAGGGATTAACTATGGCTACACCTTC. It translates to CASRDGTGINYGYTF.

With respect to this clonotype: This likely comes from a read error, as the CDR3 has no conserved phenylalanine or tryptophan at its end. The DNA is omitted, as the CDR3 cannot be located on it reliably, and the CDR3 follows TCRdb's listing. CDR3 in amino acids: CSAISGLAGGGIY. V is TRBV20-1 and J is TRBJ2-3; TRBD2, as called in the table, went unchecked against the DNA. From germline, CDR1 is DFQATT and CDR2 SNEGSKA (reference sequence). The CDR3 is 13 amino acids in total, end residues counted.

J is TRBJ2-7 and V is TRBV7-2; D possibly corresponds to TRBD1 (5 bases). V was pared by 4 bases and J by 3 bases, with 16 bases between. The germline CDR1 and CDR2 sequences are SGHTA and FQGNSA. This CDR3 contains 15 residues. The CDR3 sequence is CASSSSGIQDYEQYF. The DNA of the CDR3 is TGTGCCAGCAGCTCCTCAGGGATTCAGGACTACGAGCAGTACTTC. Filled out from reference TRBV7-2 and TRBJ2-7, the complete variable domain reads GAGVSQSPSNKVTEKGKDVELRCDPISGHTALYWYRQSLGQGLEFLIYFQGNSAPDKSGLPSDRFSAERTGGSVSTLTIQRTQQEDSAVYLCASSSSGIQDYEQYFGPGTRLTVT.

The chain uses TRBV20-1 and TRBJ1-5; perhaps TRBD1 as D (5 bases). Germline CDR1 and CDR2: DFQATT and SNEGSKA (reference sequence). This CDR3 spans 14 amino acids. The ends were cut back, 2 bases at V and 1 base at J, with 9 bases in the middle. CDR3 sequence (DNA): TGCAGTGCTAGATCGGGGCCCAGCAATCAGCCCCAGCATTTT. Translating gives CSARSGPSNQPQHF.

This clonotype was found many times. The genes are TRBV5-8 and TRBJ1-4, with a possible D match to TRBD1 (5 bases). The ends were cut back, 2 bases at V and 10 bases at J, with 15 bases in the middle. This CDR3 comprises 14 residues. Germline CDR1 SGHTS, CDR2 YDEGEE. The CDR3 DNA reads as TGTGCCAGCAGCTTCTTGGGAGGGGATGGAAAACTGTTTTTT. Translated, it gives CASSFLGGDGKLFF.

This chain connects TRBV29-1 to TRBJ1-1; TRBD1 might be the D (5 bases). The V end was cut by 4 bases, the J end by 0 bases, with 9 bases between. The CDR3 sequence is 13 residues long. The V gene's germline CDR1 is SQVTM and CDR2 ANQGSEA. The CDR3 spells CSVADSVNTEAFF. CDR3 DNA sequence: TGCAGCGTTGCTGACAGCGTGAACACTGAAGCTTTCTTT.

This clonotype was observed a handful of times. V and J are TRBV9 and TRBJ2-7; D unresolved. From germline, CDR1 is SGDLS and CDR2 YYNGEE. The CDR3 sequence is 11 residues long. The V gene lost 6 bases and the J gene lost 2 bases, with 6 bases spanning the gap. As DNA, the CDR3 is TGTGCCAGCACGTCACCCTACGAGCAGTACTTC. This translates into CASTSPYEQYF.

The chain recombines TRBV6-5 with TRBJ1-1; D gene uncertain. CDR1 and CDR2 (germline): MNHEY, SVGAGI. Trimming removed 2 bases from V and 11 bases from J, with 9 bases in between. This CDR3 contains 11 residues. CDR3: CASSYGRMAFF. The CDR3 region has the DNA TGTGCCAGCAGTTACGGGAGAATGGCTTTCTTT.

The V gene is TRBV20-1, the J gene TRBJ1-6; perhaps TRBD1 as D (6 bases). Looked up from germline, CDR1 is DFQATT and CDR2 is SNEGSKA (reference sequence). The CDR3 totals 12 residues. The CDR3 protein is CSSRGADSPLHF. CDR3 bases: TGCAGCAGCAGGGGTGCGGATTCACCCCTCCACTTT.

DNA of the CDR3: TGTGCCAGCAGCCAAAGGACCGGATACAATGAGCAGTTCTTC. This sequence encodes CASSQRTGYNEQFF. This chain uses TRBV11-3 with TRBJ2-1; D uncertain. This CDR3 is built from 14 residues. V lost 5 bases, J lost 4 bases, and 12 bases lay in between. Germline lookup yields CDR1 SGHNT and CDR2 YENEEA.

In regard to this clonotype: The germline gene is not matched at one end of the junction; a read error may be the cause. This rearrangement joins TRBV7-9 to TRBJ1-2; possible D gene TRBD1, 5 bases. CDR3 length equals 14 residues. Germline V gene data show CDR1 as SEHNR and CDR2 as FQNEAQ (reference sequence). The CDR3 nucleotides read TGTTCCAGCAGCTTAACGGGGGGGGTTGATGGCTACACCTTC. Residues: CSSSLTGGVDGYTF.